These T cell receptor beta chains were read from a single sample in a study of blood T cell repertoires in COVID-19. TCRdb's table, derived via immunoSEQ multiplex PCR, lists solely in-frame clones and lacks some. The sample shows some 200,000 clones, approximately 92% of them seen only once. The source material was PBMCs or T cells enriched from blood (not recorded which). All receptors come from a woman aged 18-29 years in a cohort exposed to, infected with or recovered from COVID-19 (not recorded which). The CDR3 runs from the conserved cysteine through the conserved F or W. Each record gives: D gene, clone size, J gene, V gene, CDR3 protein, CDR3 DNA. D genes are given only for firm matches. Clone size is shown for a subset of rows, as once, few, many or a class of expanded clone.

d_gene: NA; abundance: NA; j_gene: TRBJ2-6; v_gene: TRBV9; CDR3aa: CASSVSYRVGSGANVLTF; CDR3nt: TGTGCCAGCAGCGTTTCATACAGGGTGGGCTCTGGGGCCAACGTCCTGACTTTC
d_gene: NA; abundance: NA; j_gene: TRBJ1-2; v_gene: TRBV18; CDR3aa: CASSPARGGYTF; CDR3nt: TGTGCCAGCTCACCCGCCAGGGGTGGCTACACCTTC
d_gene: TRBD2; abundance: NA; j_gene: TRBJ2-7; v_gene: TRBV7-2; CDR3aa: CASGRGSHEQYF; CDR3nt: TGTGCCAGCGGGAGGGGATCCCACGAGCAGTACTTC
d_gene: NA; abundance: NA; j_gene: TRBJ1-5; v_gene: TRBV27; CDR3aa: CASSLYFSQPQHF; CDR3nt: TGTGCCAGCAGTTTATATTTTAGTCAGCCCCAGCATTTT
d_gene: NA; abundance: NA; j_gene: TRBJ2-5; v_gene: TRBV19; CDR3aa: CASSLTRPETQYF; CDR3nt: TGTGCCAGTAGTCTTACTAGACCAGAGACCCAGTACTTC
d_gene: TRBD1; abundance: NA; j_gene: TRBJ1-5; v_gene: TRBV19; CDR3aa: CASSIRRTGGHMGNQPQHF; CDR3nt: TGTGCCAGTAGTATTAGAAGGACAGGAGGTCATATGGGGAATCAGCCCCAGCATTTT
d_gene: NA; abundance: NA; j_gene: TRBJ1-1; v_gene: TRBV11-2; CDR3aa: CASSLGVDSQRGEAFF; CDR3nt: TGTGCCAGCAGCTTAGGGGTGGACTCCCAGCGGGGTGAAGCTTTCTTT
d_gene: NA; abundance: NA; j_gene: TRBJ2-1; v_gene: TRBV2; CDR3aa: CASSPPGVRSYNEQFF; CDR3nt: TGTGCCAGCAGTCCTCCCGGGGTACGGTCCTACAATGAGCAGTTCTTC
d_gene: TRBD1; abundance: NA; j_gene: TRBJ2-3; v_gene: TRBV5-4; CDR3aa: CASGQGDPYTQYF; CDR3nt: TGTGCCAGCGGCCAGGGGGACCCTTATACGCAGTATTTT
d_gene: NA; abundance: NA; j_gene: TRBJ2-1; v_gene: TRBV7-3; CDR3aa: CASSGYREGEQFF; CDR3nt: TGTGCCAGCAGCGGGTACAGGGAGGGTGAGCAGTTCTTC
d_gene: NA; abundance: NA; j_gene: TRBJ2-7; v_gene: TRBV5-6; CDR3aa: CASSPGQRYEQYF; CDR3nt: TGTGCCAGCAGCCCAGGACAGCGCTACGAGCAGTACTTC
d_gene: TRBD1; abundance: NA; j_gene: TRBJ1-3; v_gene: TRBV20-1; CDR3aa: CSATTGNTIYF; CDR3nt: TGCAGTGCTACGACAGGGAACACCATATATTTT
d_gene: NA; abundance: NA; j_gene: TRBJ2-5; v_gene: TRBV5-1; CDR3aa: CASSLGRAETQYF; CDR3nt: TGCGCCAGCAGCTTGGGCAGGGCCGAGACCCAGTACTTC
d_gene: TRBD2; abundance: NA; j_gene: TRBJ2-3; v_gene: TRBV5-1; CDR3aa: CASSFLAGVQDTQYF; CDR3nt: TGCGCCAGCAGCTTCCTAGCGGGGGTTCAGGATACGCAGTATTTT
d_gene: NA; abundance: NA; j_gene: TRBJ1-4; v_gene: TRBV19; CDR3aa: CASSIQSISNEKLFF; CDR3nt: TGTGCCAGTAGTATTCAAAGCATCTCTAATGAAAAACTGTTTTTT
d_gene: TRBD1; abundance: NA; j_gene: TRBJ2-7; v_gene: TRBV30; CDR3aa: CAWSRTGSREQYF; CDR3nt: TGTGCCTGGAGTAGGACAGGGTCACGCGAGCAGTACTTC
d_gene: TRBD1; abundance: NA; j_gene: TRBJ1-1; v_gene: TRBV4-1; CDR3aa: CASSQRGQGGTEAFF; CDR3nt: TGCGCCAGCAGCCAACGGGGACAGGGAGGGACTGAAGCTTTCTTT
d_gene: NA; abundance: NA; j_gene: TRBJ1-2; v_gene: TRBV7-8; CDR3aa: CASSAGVTYGYTF; CDR3nt: TGTGCCAGCAGCGCAGGGGTGACCTATGGCTACACCTTC
d_gene: TRBD2; abundance: once; j_gene: TRBJ2-5; v_gene: TRBV18; CDR3aa: CASSPSLAGQEGETQYF; CDR3nt: TGTGCCAGCTCACCAAGTCTAGCGGGGCAGGAGGGGGAGACCCAGTACTTC
d_gene: NA; abundance: NA; j_gene: TRBJ2-3; v_gene: TRBV24-1; CDR3aa: CATSTGSDTQYF; CDR3nt: TGTGCCACCAGCACAGGGTCCGATACGCAGTATTTT
d_gene: NA; abundance: NA; j_gene: TRBJ1-4; v_gene: TRBV30; CDR3aa: CAWSVQVGREEKLFF; CDR3nt: TGTGCCTGGAGTGTACAGGTCGGGCGGGAAGAAAAACTGTTTTTT
d_gene: TRBD1; abundance: NA; j_gene: TRBJ2-5; v_gene: TRBV6-5; CDR3aa: CASSRDRKETQYF; CDR3nt: TGTGCCAGCAGCCGGGACAGGAAAGAGACCCAGTACTTC
d_gene: NA; abundance: NA; j_gene: TRBJ2-3; v_gene: TRBV6-5; CDR3aa: CASSYLVTGQDTQYF; CDR3nt: TGTGCCAGCAGTTACTTAGTAACAGGGCAAGATACGCAGTATTTT
d_gene: TRBD1; abundance: few; j_gene: TRBJ1-1; v_gene: TRBV30; CDR3aa: CAWIRTGEAFF; CDR3nt: TGTGCCTGGATTCGGACAGGGGAAGCTTTCTTT
d_gene: NA; abundance: once; j_gene: TRBJ1-6; v_gene: TRBV18; CDR3aa: CASSPTGGGGSPLHF; CDR3nt: TGTGCCAGCTCACCAACGGGGGGGGGTGGTTCACCCCTCCACTTT
d_gene: TRBD1; abundance: NA; j_gene: TRBJ2-5; v_gene: TRBV2; CDR3aa: CASGAEGTGGETQYF; CDR3nt: TGTGCCAGCGGGGCCGAAGGGACAGGGGGAGAGACCCAGTACTTC
d_gene: TRBD2; abundance: NA; j_gene: TRBJ2-1; v_gene: TRBV7-6; CDR3aa: CASSLSAGLVVNEQFF; CDR3nt: TGTGCCAGCAGCTTATCTGCCGGACTAGTTGTAAATGAGCAGTTCTTC
d_gene: NA; abundance: NA; j_gene: TRBJ1-4; v_gene: TRBV11-2; CDR3aa: CASSLSPTGGSGRKLFF; CDR3nt: TGTGCCAGCAGCTTATCCCCCACCGGGGGGTCGGGTCGGAAACTGTTTTTT
d_gene: NA; abundance: NA; j_gene: TRBJ1-2; v_gene: TRBV3-1/TRBV3-2; CDR3aa: CASSQRTAYGYTF; CDR3nt: TGTGCCAGCAGCCAAAGGACAGCATATGGCTACACCTTC
d_gene: NA; abundance: NA; j_gene: TRBJ2-1; v_gene: TRBV4-1; CDR3aa: CASSPARLVSSYNEQFF; CDR3nt: TGCGCCAGCAGCCCCGCCCGACTAGTGAGCTCCTACAATGAGCAGTTCTTC
d_gene: NA; abundance: NA; j_gene: TRBJ1-4; v_gene: TRBV2; CDR3aa: CASTETEGWRHEKLFF; CDR3nt: TGTGCCAGCACCGAAACGGAGGGTTGGAGGCATGAAAAACTGTTTTTT
d_gene: NA; abundance: NA; j_gene: TRBJ1-5; v_gene: TRBV25-1; CDR3aa: CASSESGHSNQPQHF; CDR3nt: TGTGCCAGCAGTGAATCAGGTCATAGCAATCAGCCCCAGCATTTT
d_gene: TRBD2; abundance: NA; j_gene: TRBJ2-3; v_gene: TRBV18; CDR3aa: CASSLQRDSTDTQYF; CDR3nt: TGTGCCAGCTCACTGCAGCGGGACAGCACAGATACGCAGTATTTT
d_gene: NA; abundance: few; j_gene: TRBJ1-4; v_gene: TRBV2; CDR3aa: CASSELVWQEVDEKLFF; CDR3nt: TGTGCCAGCAGTGAATTGGTTTGGCAGGAGGTTGATGAAAAACTGTTTTTT
d_gene: NA; abundance: NA; j_gene: TRBJ1-1; v_gene: TRBV25-1; CDR3aa: CASSAYTSGEAFF; CDR3nt: TGTGCCAGCAGTGCTTACACCTCGGGTGAAGCTTTCTTT
d_gene: NA; abundance: NA; j_gene: TRBJ1-3; v_gene: TRBV19; CDR3aa: CASSIDAYSGNTIYF; CDR3nt: TGTGCCAGTAGTATCGATGCGTACTCTGGAAACACCATATATTTT
d_gene: NA; abundance: NA; j_gene: TRBJ1-1; v_gene: TRBV5-1; CDR3aa: CASSYDTNTEAFF; CDR3nt: TGCGCCAGCAGCTATGACACGAACACTGAAGCTTTCTTT
d_gene: TRBD1; abundance: NA; j_gene: TRBJ1-2; v_gene: TRBV7-6; CDR3aa: CASSTWTGKDGYTF; CDR3nt: TGTGCCAGCAGCACATGGACAGGGAAGGATGGCTACACCTTC
d_gene: TRBD1; abundance: NA; j_gene: TRBJ1-5; v_gene: TRBV5-1; CDR3aa: CASSLGFRGRRQPQHF; CDR3nt: TGCGCCAGCAGCTTGGGTTTCAGGGGGCGAAGACAGCCCCAGCATTTT
d_gene: TRBD1; abundance: NA; j_gene: TRBJ1-4; v_gene: TRBV7-8; CDR3aa: CASSFTGGATNEKLFF; CDR3nt: TGTGCCAGCAGCTTCACAGGGGGCGCAACTAATGAAAAACTGTTTTTT
d_gene: NA; abundance: NA; j_gene: TRBJ2-7; v_gene: TRBV6-5; CDR3aa: CASREGGGEQYF; CDR3nt: TGTGCCAGCAGGGAGGGAGGGGGCGAGCAGTACTTC
d_gene: NA; abundance: NA; j_gene: TRBJ2-1; v_gene: TRBV6-1; CDR3aa: CASSVFKGSSYNEQFF; CDR3nt: TGTGCCAGCAGTGTATTCAAAGGGAGCTCCTACAATGAGCAGTTCTTC
d_gene: NA; abundance: NA; j_gene: TRBJ2-5; v_gene: TRBV5-1; CDR3aa: CASSSELPGLVETQYF; CDR3nt: TGCGCCAGCAGCAGCGAACTGCCAGGGTTGGTAGAGACCCAGTACTTC
d_gene: NA; abundance: NA; j_gene: TRBJ1-3; v_gene: TRBV2; CDR3aa: CASSGEGNTIYF; CDR3nt: TGTGCCAGCAGCGGGGAAGGAAACACCATATATTTT
d_gene: TRBD1; abundance: medium-sized; j_gene: TRBJ2-3; v_gene: TRBV25-1; CDR3aa: CASSDQHRDRETDTQYF; CDR3nt: TGTGCCAGCAGTGACCAACACCGGGACAGGGAGACAGATACGCAGTATTTT
d_gene: TRBD1; abundance: NA; j_gene: TRBJ1-5; v_gene: TRBV7-9; CDR3aa: CASSSDRGGQPQHF; CDR3nt: TGTGCCAGCAGCTCGGACAGGGGAGGACAGCCCCAGCATTTT
d_gene: NA; abundance: NA; j_gene: TRBJ1-1; v_gene: TRBV11-1; CDR3aa: CASSGSLTEGTEAFF; CDR3nt: TGTGCCAGCAGCGGATCATTGACGGAGGGGACTGAAGCTTTCTTT
d_gene: TRBD1; abundance: NA; j_gene: TRBJ1-6; v_gene: TRBV18; CDR3aa: CASSPGQGKDSPLHF; CDR3nt: TGTGCCAGCTCACCCGGACAGGGGAAGGATTCACCCCTCCACTTT
d_gene: NA; abundance: many; j_gene: TRBJ1-6; v_gene: TRBV2; CDR3aa: CASRLTRSPLHF; CDR3nt: TGTGCCAGCAGGCTGACTCGTTCACCCCTCCACTTT
d_gene: TRBD1; abundance: NA; j_gene: TRBJ1-6; v_gene: TRBV7-2; CDR3aa: CASSFQQGDNSPLHF; CDR3nt: TGTGCCAGCAGCTTCCAACAGGGGGATAATTCACCCCTCCACTTT
d_gene: NA; abundance: NA; j_gene: TRBJ1-6; v_gene: TRBV10-3; CDR3aa: CAINGGGDSPLHF; CDR3nt: TGTGCCATCAATGGCGGAGGTGATTCACCCCTCCACTTT
d_gene: TRBD2; abundance: NA; j_gene: TRBJ2-1; v_gene: TRBV19; CDR3aa: CASSNGGRVNEQFF; CDR3nt: TGTGCCAGTAGTAACGGCGGGAGGGTCAATGAGCAGTTCTTC
d_gene: NA; abundance: NA; j_gene: TRBJ2-7; v_gene: TRBV19; CDR3aa: CASSSGTKVYEQYF; CDR3nt: TGTGCCAGTAGTAGCGGAACCAAAGTCTACGAGCAGTACTTC